These 28 T cell receptor beta chains came from one sample sequenced in a study of lymphopenia after photon versus proton radiotherapy. The method was immunoSEQ multiplex PCR; TCRdb's version includes in-frame clones alone and lacks a portion of them. Of 15,000 or so clones detected, 82% appear once; the ten largest clones hold 27%. Sequences were derived from peripheral blood, sampled from a patient treated with photon-based radiotherapy. The receptor set was obtained from a man between 45 and 60 years old with gastric cancer.

V is TRBV12-5 and J is TRBJ2-3, with D possibly matching TRBD2 (6 bases). Germline assignment: CDR1 LGHNT and CDR2 FRNRAP. V was pared by 7 bases and J by 6 bases, with 20 bases between. The CDR3 runs to 15 residues. For the CDR3, the DNA is TGTGCTAGTGATTCGGGGGACGGAGGTTGGGATACGCAGTATTTT. Encoded protein: CASDSGDGGWDTQYF.

This clone appeared once. This sequence joins TRBV12-5 and TRBJ2-2; D is possibly TRBD2 (7 bases). CDR1 is LGHNT and CDR2 is FRNRAP in the germline V gene. There are 15 residues in the CDR3. V was shortened by 4 bases and J by 6 bases, with 15 bases between the two germline ends. CDR3 sequence (DNA): TGTGCTAGTGGTTCCCTGGGGGGGGCTCCCGGGGAGCTGTTTTTT. Residues: CASGSLGGAPGELFF.

This clone was seen more than once but under ten times. V gene TRBV9 combines with J gene TRBJ2-3; possibly TRBD2 for D (5 bases). CDR3 length equals 13 residues. V shed 2 bases and J shed 2 bases, with 6 bases lying between them. CDR1 and CDR2 from the germline V gene are SGDLS and YYNGEE. CDR3 bases: TGTGCCAGCAGCGTCGGGGACACAGATACGCAGTATTTT. Protein: CASSVGDTDTQYF.

The genes are TRBV7-6 and TRBJ2-7, with TRBD2 identical over 7 bases. The CDR3 consists of 18 residues. Trimming removed 5 bases from V and 0 bases from J; junction bases left unmatched: 16. Germline CDR1 SGHVS, CDR2 FNYEAQ. The CDR3 protein is CASSVTALRGLSSYEQYV. Written as DNA, the CDR3 is TGTGCCAGCAGCGTGACCGCGCTACGGGGACTAAGCTCCTACGAGCAGTACGTC.

This chain joins TRBV6-1 and TRBJ2-2; no clear D. Looked up from germline, CDR1 is MNHNS and CDR2 is SASEGT. This CDR3 comprises 14 residues. The germline V and J ends were trimmed by 6 bases and 5 bases, with 13 bases remaining between them. CDR3 nucleotide sequence: TGTGCCAGCAGCCCCATGGTGGAGACCGGGGAGCTGTTTTTT. Amino acid sequence: CASSPMVETGELFF.

This clone was found a few times. The rearrangement uses TRBV27 and TRBJ1-6, with unresolved D. Trimming stripped 5 bases from V and 1 base from J, with 6 bases between. The CDR3 is 14 amino acids. From germline, CDR1 is MNHEY and CDR2 SMNVEV (reference sequence). The CDR3 reads CASSRESYNSPLHF. The CDR3 region has the DNA TGTGCCAGCAGTAGAGAATCCTATAATTCACCCCTCCACTTT.

This clone appeared once. The gene calls are TRBV4-2 and TRBJ1-4; no clear D gene. Germline V lookup: CDR1 LGHNA, CDR2 YNFKEQ. V shed 0 bases and J shed 5 bases, with 7 bases lying between them. The CDR3 totals 14 residues. The CDR3 DNA sequence: TGTGCCAGCAGCCAAGATGGGCAGAATGAAAAACTGTTTTTT. Translated, it gives CASSQDGQNEKLFF.

This chain connects TRBV9 to TRBJ2-3; 8 nucleotides agree with TRBD2. J lost 6 bases, V lost 3 bases, and 12 bases had no gene match. In germline, CDR1 is SGDLS, CDR2 YYNGEE. This CDR3 is 16 amino acids long. The CDR3 reads CASSAPWTGGPDTQYF. The CDR3 DNA is TGTGCCAGCAGCGCCCCATGGACGGGGGGGCCGGATACGCAGTATTTT.

J is TRBJ1-2 and V is TRBV29-1; no clear D gene. Germline V lookup: CDR1 SQVTM, CDR2 ANQGSEA. The CDR3 is 12 residues long. Between the trimmed V and J ends, which lost 4 bases and 3 bases, there was a span of 9 bases. The CDR3 is CSVGFTDYGYTF. The CDR3 DNA is TGCAGCGTTGGGTTCACCGACTATGGCTACACCTTC.

The V gene is TRBV30, the J gene TRBJ1-1; D unclear. The CDR3 contains 13 residues. V was trimmed by 1 base and J by 0 bases, leaving 6 bases between them. The germline gives CDR1 GTSNPN, CDR2 SVGIG (reference sequence). In nucleotides, the CDR3 is TGTGCCTGGAGTGAAAGCTTGAACACTGAAGCTTTCTTT. Amino acids: CAWSESLNTEAFF.

V usage is TRBV10-2 and J usage is TRBJ2-3; D not certain. Trimming pared 3 bases from V and 7 bases from J, leaving 14 bases between. In germline, CDR1 is WSHSY, CDR2 SAAADI. The CDR3 consists of 14 residues. CDR3 amino acids: CASSDGGLVNTQYF. As DNA, the CDR3 is TGCGCCAGCAGTGATGGCGGATTAGTTAATACGCAGTATTTT.

The V gene is TRBV6-6, the J gene TRBJ1-6; a weak D match, TRBD1 (5 bases). Trimming stripped 8 bases from V and 9 bases from J, with 17 bases between. The CDR3 length is 14 residues. The germline V gene encodes CDR1 MNHNY and CDR2 SVGAGI (reference sequence). In nucleotides, the CDR3 is TGTGCCAGCGCGCCGGGGGTCGGTATTTCACCCCTCCACTTT. It encodes CASAPGVGISPLHF.

This chain joins TRBV5-6 and TRBJ2-7; the match to TRBD1 covers 8 bases. CDR1 and CDR2 (germline): SGHDT, YYEEEE. The CDR3 loop spans 15 amino acids. The J segment lost 6 bases and the V segment lost 5 bases, leaving 13 bases of the junction unmatched. CDR3 DNA: TGTGCCAGCAGATCCTATGTGGACAGGGAGGCCGAGCAGTACTTC. Amino acid sequence: CASRSYVDREAEQYF.

V gene TRBV5-4 combines with J gene TRBJ2-1; TRBD1 agrees at 7 bases. This CDR3 region has 15 residues. V was clipped by 4 bases and J by 6 bases; unmatched bases: 10. Germline values: CDR1 SGHNT, CDR2 YYREEE (reference sequence). CDR3 sequence (DNA): TGTGCCAGCAGCCAGACAGGGTTTTCGGGCAATGAGCAGTTCTTC. This gives the protein CASSQTGFSGNEQFF.

The chain employs TRBV15 and TRBJ1-2; a possible D gene is TRBD1 (5 bases). The CDR3 consists of 13 residues. Germline CDR1 and CDR2: LNHNV and YYDKDF (reference sequence). V gave up 4 bases and J gave up 5 bases, with 11 bases separating them. The CDR3 here is CATSKGGTYGYTF. The CDR3 bases are TGTGCCACCAGCAAGGGCGGGACGTATGGCTACACCTTC.

V is TRBV7-8 and J is TRBJ2-5, with D tentatively TRBD1 (6 bases). This CDR3 contains 14 residues. V was pared by 0 bases and J by 7 bases, with 12 bases between. CDR1 and CDR2 (germline): SGHVS, FQNEAQ. CDR3 nucleotides: TGTGCCAGCAGCTTAGCTGACACAGGGCCGACCCAGTACTTC. This translates into CASSLADTGPTQYF.

The V call is TRBV5-6, the J call TRBJ2-3, with 8 bases lining up with TRBD2. V shed 4 bases, J shed 6 bases, and the junction held 10 bases outside the gene matches. The CDR3 is made up of 15 amino acids. Germline-derived CDR1 and CDR2 are SGHDT and YYEEEE. The CDR3 loop is CASSPRGARRDTQYF. In DNA, the CDR3 is TGTGCCAGCAGCCCGCGGGGGGCCCGGCGCGATACGCAGTATTTT.

The chain has TRBV19 and TRBJ2-2; D possibly corresponds to TRBD2 (6 bases). Germline CDR1 reads LNHDA; CDR2 reads SQIVND (reference sequence). The CDR3 length is 16 residues. The germline V and J ends were trimmed by 2 bases and 9 bases, with 19 bases remaining between them. For the CDR3, the DNA is TGTGCCAGTAGTATATATTCTACGGGGGTTACTCGGGAGCTGTTTTTT. This translates into CASSIYSTGVTRELFF.

The chain uses TRBV7-9 and TRBJ2-5; TRBD1 might be the D (6 bases). Germline CDR1 is SEHNR and CDR2 is FQNEAQ (reference sequence). Deletions cut 2 bases from V and 1 base from J, with 11 bases between. The CDR3 contains 15 residues. The CDR3 DNA sequence: TGTGCCAGCAGCTTACGAGACAGGATCCAAGAGACCCAGTACTTC. As protein: CASSLRDRIQETQYF.

The genes are TRBV7-9 and TRBJ2-2, with 10 positions matching TRBD1. J was trimmed by 6 bases and V by 6 bases; bases with no gene match: 7. Germline V gene data show CDR1 as SEHNR and CDR2 as FQNEAQ (reference sequence). This CDR3 has 15 amino acids. The CDR3 reads CASRAGTGVSGELFF. The CDR3 nucleotides read TGTGCCAGCAGGGCCGGGACAGGGGTGTCCGGGGAGCTGTTTTTT.

The chain employs TRBV29-1 and TRBJ2-7, with no clear D. The CDR3 consists of 13 residues. V lost 6 bases to trimming and J lost 6 bases, with 18 bases between them. Germline loops: CDR1 SQVTM, CDR2 ANQGSEA. Here the CDR3 reads CSVSSRPASEQYF. In DNA form, the CDR3 reads TGCAGCGTATCTTCCAGGCCGGCTTCCGAGCAGTACTTC.

In DNA form, the CDR3 reads TGTGCCAGCAGCTTCAGGGGGGGCATTCAGTACTTC. This encodes CASSFRGGIQYF. J is TRBJ2-4 and V is TRBV7-2; either TRBD1 or TRBD2 may supply D (7 bases each). Germline assignment: CDR1 SGHTA and CDR2 FQGNSA. Trimming took off 3 bases at V and 9 bases at J, with 9 bases between the two ends. This CDR3 is built from 12 residues.

The chain links TRBV5-6 to TRBJ1-5; TRBD1 matches at 7 bases. The CDR3 is 15 residues long. Germline V gene sequence: CDR1 SGHDT, CDR2 YYEEEE. J gave up 11 bases and V 4 bases, and 15 bases lay outside the gene matches. The CDR3 nucleotides read TGTGCCAGCAGCCGTTGGACAGGTGAGCGATCGTCCCAGCATTTT. It codes for CASSRWTGERSSQHF.

V is TRBV4-3 and J is TRBJ2-2; no clear D. CDR1 is LGHNA and CDR2 is YSLEER in the germline V gene. Trimming left V 0 bases short and J 3 bases short, with 14 bases between. The CDR3 runs to 17 residues. The CDR3 DNA sequence: TGCGCCAGCAGCCAAGAGTTGCGGATATCGGACACCGGGGAGCTGTTTTTT. Translation: CASSQELRISDTGELFF.

The CDR3 region is CASSSGFGARDIQYF. DNA for the CDR3: TGTGCCAGCAGCTCCGGGTTTGGGGCGAGGGACATTCAGTACTTC. V usage is TRBV11-2 and J usage is TRBJ2-4; perhaps D is TRBD1 or TRBD2 (5 bases each). Looked up from germline, CDR1 is SGHAT and CDR2 is FQNNGV. The CDR3 extends over 15 amino acids. V shed 4 bases and J shed 8 bases, with 18 bases lying between them.

The chain couples TRBV7-3 to TRBJ2-5; no clear D. V lost 1 base to trimming and J lost 4 bases, with 10 bases between them. This CDR3 has 14 residues. The germline CDR1 and CDR2 sequences are SGHTA and FQGTGA. The chain's CDR3 is CASSLNTVAETQYF. The CDR3 DNA reads TGTGCCAGCAGCTTAAACACAGTTGCAGAGACCCAGTACTTC.

The chain links TRBV13 to TRBJ2-7; the D is unclear. This CDR3 has 11 residues. Trimming removed 6 bases at V and 0 bases at J, with 3 bases between. Germline CDR1 PRHDT, CDR2 FYEKMQ (reference sequence). The CDR3: CASRFSYEQYF. CDR3 in DNA: TGTGCCAGCAGGTTCTCCTACGAGCAGTACTTC.

The rearrangement links TRBV2 to TRBJ2-3, with 7 bases lining up with TRBD2. This CDR3 region has 16 residues. Looked up from germline, CDR1 is SNHLY and CDR2 is FYNNEI. The junction had 12 bases not matched to a gene; V was cut back by 5 bases and J by 4 bases. The CDR3 protein is CASSTGGAGWADTQYF. The CDR3 DNA sequence: TGTGCCAGCAGTACCGGGGGAGCGGGGTGGGCAGATACGCAGTATTTT.